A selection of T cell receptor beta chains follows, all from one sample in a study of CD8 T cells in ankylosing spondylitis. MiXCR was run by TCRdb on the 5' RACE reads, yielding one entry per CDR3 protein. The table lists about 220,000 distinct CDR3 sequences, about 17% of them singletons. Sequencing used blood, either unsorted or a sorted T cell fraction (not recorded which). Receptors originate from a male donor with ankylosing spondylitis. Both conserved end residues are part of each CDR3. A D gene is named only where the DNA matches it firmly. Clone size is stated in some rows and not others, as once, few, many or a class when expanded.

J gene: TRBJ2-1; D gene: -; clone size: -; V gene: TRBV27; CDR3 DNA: TGTGCCAGCAGTTTAACAGATCCGGACAGCATATACAATGAGCAGTTCTTC; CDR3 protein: CASSLTDPDSIYNEQFF
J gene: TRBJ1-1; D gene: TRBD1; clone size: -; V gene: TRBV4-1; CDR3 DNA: TGCGCCAGCAGCCAACTGACAGGGGGCACTGAAGCTTTCTTT; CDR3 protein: CASSQLTGGTEAFF
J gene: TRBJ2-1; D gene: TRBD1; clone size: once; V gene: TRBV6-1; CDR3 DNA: TGTGCCAGCAACGACTGGGACAGGGCTTACAATGAGCAGTTCTTC; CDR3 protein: CASNDWDRAYNEQFF
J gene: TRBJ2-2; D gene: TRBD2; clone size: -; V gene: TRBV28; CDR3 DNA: TGTGCCAGCAGTGAAGCGGGAGGGAACACCGGGGAGCTGTTTTTT; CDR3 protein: CASSEAGGNTGELFF
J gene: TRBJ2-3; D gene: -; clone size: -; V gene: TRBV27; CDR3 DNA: TGTGCCAGCAGTTTACCCGGGGTTAGAGATACGCAGTATTTT; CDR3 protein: CASSLPGVRDTQYF
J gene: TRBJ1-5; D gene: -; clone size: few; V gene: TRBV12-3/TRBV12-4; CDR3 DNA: TGTGCCAGCAGTTTCTCCCGGACAGAAAATAATCAGCCCCAGCATTTT; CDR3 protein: CASSFSRTENNQPQHF
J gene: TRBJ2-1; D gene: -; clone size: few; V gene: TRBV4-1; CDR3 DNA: TGCGCCAGCAGCCCGGACTTTAACAATGAGCAGTTCTTC; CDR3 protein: CASSPDFNNEQFF
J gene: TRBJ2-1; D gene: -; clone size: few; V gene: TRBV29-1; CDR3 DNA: TGCAGCGTTGAAGATCACCTCTACAATGAGCAGTTCTTC; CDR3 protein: CSVEDHLYNEQFF
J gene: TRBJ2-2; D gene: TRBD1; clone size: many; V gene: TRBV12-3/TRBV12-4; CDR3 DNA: TGTGCCAGCAGTTCCGGACAGGGCTCGAACACCGGGGAGCTGTTTTTT; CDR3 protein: CASSSGQGSNTGELFF
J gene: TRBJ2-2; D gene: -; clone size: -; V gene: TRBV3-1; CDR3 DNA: TGTGCCAGCAGCCAGGAGGACGGGGAGCTGTTTTTT; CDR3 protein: CASSQEDGELFF
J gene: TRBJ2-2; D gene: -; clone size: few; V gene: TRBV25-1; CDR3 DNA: TGTGCCAGCAGTGAGGGGGGGACACTAAACACCGGGGAGCTGTTTTTT; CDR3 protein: CASSEGGTLNTGELFF
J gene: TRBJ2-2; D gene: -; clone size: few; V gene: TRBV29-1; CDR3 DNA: TGCAGCGTTGTCCAGAACACCGGGGAGCTGTTTTTT; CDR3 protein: CSVVQNTGELFF
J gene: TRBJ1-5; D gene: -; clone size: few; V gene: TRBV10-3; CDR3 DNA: TGTGCCATCAGTGAGACAGGCAGCAATCAGCCCCAGCATTTT; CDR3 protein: CAISETGSNQPQHF
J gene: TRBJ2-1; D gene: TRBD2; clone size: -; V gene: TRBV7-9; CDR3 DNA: TGTGCCAGCAGCGCAAAGGGTACTAGCGATAATGAGCAGTTCTTC; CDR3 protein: CASSAKGTSDNEQFF
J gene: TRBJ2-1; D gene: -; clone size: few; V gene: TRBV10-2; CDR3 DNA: TGCGCCAGCAGTGAGTCGGGGTATGAGCAGTTCTTC; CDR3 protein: CASSESGYEQFF
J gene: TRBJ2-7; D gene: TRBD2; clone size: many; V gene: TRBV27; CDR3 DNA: TGTGCCAGCAGTCTCGGACTAGCGTATGAGCAGTACTTC; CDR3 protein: CASSLGLAYEQYF
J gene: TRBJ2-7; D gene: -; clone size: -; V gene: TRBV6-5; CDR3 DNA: TGTGCCAGCATGGGGGGATACGAGCAGTACTTC; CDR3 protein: CASMGGYEQYF
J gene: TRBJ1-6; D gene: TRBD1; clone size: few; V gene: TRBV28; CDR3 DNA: TGTGCCAGCAGTGCAACCGGGACAGGGGATAATTCACCCCTCCACTTT; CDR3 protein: CASSATGTGDNSPLHF
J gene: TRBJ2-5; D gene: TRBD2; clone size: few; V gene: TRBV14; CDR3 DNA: TGTGCCAGCAGCCAAGTTGATAGCGGGAATTGGAGAGAGACCCAGTACTTC; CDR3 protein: CASSQVDSGNWRETQYF
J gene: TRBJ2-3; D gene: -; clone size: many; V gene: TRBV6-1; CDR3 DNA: TGTGCCAGCAGTGTGACAGAACTCACAGATACGCAGTATTTT; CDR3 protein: CASSVTELTDTQYF
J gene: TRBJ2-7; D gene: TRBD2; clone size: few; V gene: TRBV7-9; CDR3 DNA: TGTGCCAGCAGCCCACGTAGCGGGGTTCTAATCGAGCAGTACTTC; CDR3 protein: CASSPRSGVLIEQYF
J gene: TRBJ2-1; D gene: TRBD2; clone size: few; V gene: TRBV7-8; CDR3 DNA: TGTGCCAGCAGCCCCAGACCGGGACTAGCGGGGAATGAGCAGTTCTTC; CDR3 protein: CASSPRPGLAGNEQFF
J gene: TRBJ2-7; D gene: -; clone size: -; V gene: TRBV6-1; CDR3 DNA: TGTGCCAGCAGTGAAGCGGGGGTATCCTACGAGCAGTACTTC; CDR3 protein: CASSEAGVSYEQYF